The 18 T cell receptor beta chains in this list originate from one sample, sequenced in a study of blood T cell repertoires in COVID-19 (dated by TCRdb to the early 2020s). Library construction relied on the immunoSEQ multiplex PCR assay. Drawn from immuneACCESS, this table holds only the in-frame rearrangements with V and J called that TCRdb kept. Clones are partly lost; checked studies trace under half to an unresolved V gene and leave the rest unexplained. The sample table contains roughly 400,000 clones; only one count was recorded for 70% to 90% of them. About 2.1% of the sample is in the top ten clones. The sequencing input was PBMCs or T cells enriched from blood (not recorded which). These receptors originate from a woman in her thirties or forties with acute COVID-19.

This clone has just a few counts. The chain employs TRBV19 and TRBJ2-2; 13 bases are a match to TRBD2. V gave up 5 bases and J gave up 5 bases; unmatched junction bases: 2. This CDR3 region has 15 residues. Looked up from germline, CDR1 is LNHDA and CDR2 is SQIVND (reference sequence). The CDR3 nucleotides are TGTGCCAGTAGTGAGACTAGCGGGGGGACCGGGGAGCTGTTTTTT. It specifies CASSETSGGTGELFF.

This chain uses TRBV5-8 with TRBJ1-2; possibly TRBD1 for D (6 bases). Germline assignment: CDR1 SGHTS and CDR2 YDEGEE. The V end was cut by 6 bases, the J end by 4 bases, with 19 bases between. The CDR3 totals 15 residues. CDR3 residues: CASIRGGRGFYGYTF. CDR3 nucleotide sequence: TGTGCCAGCATCCGGGGGGGCAGGGGCTTCTATGGCTACACCTTC.

The V and J genes are TRBV29-1 and TRBJ1-1; no reliable D call. CDR3 size: 11 residues. CDR1 SQVTM and CDR2 ANQGSEA come from the germline V gene. The CDR3 DNA follows: TGCACCGCCCGGGTGAACACTGAAGCTTTCTTT. Residues: CTARVNTEAFF.

V is TRBV12-3 or TRBV12-4 and J is TRBJ2-7, with TRBD1 matching over 8 bases. This CDR3 is 13 amino acids long. V was clipped by 6 bases and J by 4 bases; unmatched bases: 5. In DNA form, the CDR3 reads TGTGCCAGCAGGACAGGGGTGGGTTACGAGCAGTACTTC. It yields the protein CASRTGVGYEQYF.

This chain joins TRBV30 and TRBJ1-1; no reliable D call. CDR1 GTSNPN and CDR2 SVGIG come from the germline V gene (reference sequence). This CDR3 spans 13 amino acids. V shed 2 bases and J shed 1 base, with 8 bases lying between them. DNA for the CDR3: TGTGCCTGGAGTTTCACAAGGAACACTGAAGCTTTCTTT. Translating gives CAWSFTRNTEAFF.

The chain has TRBV3-1 (or the pseudogene TRBV3-2) and TRBJ1-6; D remains unclear. This CDR3 region has 16 residues. Germline lookup yields CDR1 LGHDT and CDR2 YNNKEL (reference sequence). V was cut by 2 bases and J by 10 bases, with 18 bases left in between. The chain's CDR3 is CASSQLSTARRSPLHF. In DNA, the CDR3 is TGTGCCAGCAGCCAATTGTCTACAGCAAGACGCTCACCCCTCCACTTT.

The rearrangement links TRBV7-9 to TRBJ1-1, with D possibly matching TRBD1 (6 bases). The CDR3 totals 17 residues. Germline V gives CDR1 SEHNR, CDR2 FQNEAQ (reference sequence). The ends were cut back, 3 bases at V and 11 bases at J, with 28 bases in the middle. The CDR3 loop is CASSFSTGTWTNTLAFF. Here the CDR3 DNA reads TGTGCCAGCAGCTTCTCCACAGGGACCTGGACGAACACTCTTGCTTTCTTT.

This chain links TRBV2 with TRBJ2-7; 9 bases align to TRBD1. V lost 7 bases to trimming and J lost 6 bases; unmatched junction nucleotides: 4. The CDR3 extends over 12 amino acids. The germline V gene encodes CDR1 SNHLY and CDR2 FYNNEI. The CDR3 nucleotides read TGTGCCAGCATGGGGGACAGGGTCGAGCAGTACTTC. This sequence encodes CASMGDRVEQYF.

The rearrangement links TRBV5-1 to TRBJ1-3; 9 bases agree with TRBD1. Unmatched junction bases numbered 6, after V lost 4 bases and J lost 4 bases. Per the germline V gene, CDR1 is SGHRS and CDR2 is YFSETQ. The CDR3 contains 15 residues. The CDR3 is CASSLDRGTGNTIYF. The DNA for the CDR3 is TGCGCCAGCAGCCTCGACAGGGGGACAGGAAACACCATATATTTT.

For this clone: This specimen includes other DNA sequences encoding the same CDR3. This chain links TRBV5-1 with TRBJ1-5; 7 nucleotides match TRBD1. The CDR3 sequence is 15 residues long. Germline lookup yields CDR1 SGHRS and CDR2 YFSETQ. Losses at the gene ends were 0 bases for V and 1 base for J; bases not matched to a gene: 1. In DNA, the CDR3 is TGCGCCAGCAGCTTGGAGGGGGCGAGCAATCAGCCCCAGCATTTT. It specifies CASSLEGASNQPQHF.

This clone was found once. The chain couples TRBV27 to TRBJ1-1; possible D gene TRBD1, 5 bases. Germline CDR1 and CDR2: MNHEY and SMNVEV (reference sequence). The CDR3 has 19 residues. V was pared by 3 bases and J by 0 bases, with 23 bases between. The CDR3 here is CASSLAPGGPEGLNTEAFF. CDR3 bases: TGTGCCAGCAGTTTGGCCCCGGGGGGACCCGAGGGGCTGAACACTGAAGCTTTCTTT.

V and J are TRBV5-1 and TRBJ1-1; 7 bases align to TRBD1. The V gene end was trimmed by 6 bases and the J gene end by 1 base; junction bases not matched to a gene: 9. There are 15 residues in the CDR3. From germline, CDR1 is SGHRS and CDR2 YFSETQ. Here the CDR3 DNA reads TGCGCCAGCACCCGGGACAGCACTCCGAACACTGAAGCTTTCTTT. It yields the protein CASTRDSTPNTEAFF.

The chain recombines TRBV5-1 with TRBJ2-1, with 8 bases fitting TRBD1. The J segment lost 7 bases and the V segment lost 4 bases, leaving 1 base of the junction unmatched. This CDR3 has 12 amino acids. Germline V gene lookup returns CDR1 SGHRS and CDR2 YFSETQ. The DNA for the CDR3 is TGCGCCAGCAGCGGACAGGGTAATGAGCAGTTCTTC. It codes for CASSGQGNEQFF.

V gene TRBV6-6 combines with J gene TRBJ2-5; the D gene is possibly TRBD2 (6 bases). The V gene's germline CDR1 is MNHNY and CDR2 SVGAGI (reference sequence). The V gene lost 2 bases and the J gene lost 4 bases, with 17 bases spanning the gap. The CDR3 totals 16 residues. Here the CDR3 reads CASSYLLAGGGETQYF. The DNA of the CDR3 is TGTGCCAGCAGTTACCTCTTGGCCGGGGGTGGAGAGACCCAGTACTTC.

The chain is built from TRBV29-1 and TRBJ1-2; maybe TRBD1 (6 bases). V dropped 4 bases and J dropped 5 bases, with 17 bases sitting between them. The CDR3 contains 14 residues. Germline V gives CDR1 SQVTM, CDR2 ANQGSEA. CDR3 amino acids: CSVAPGVRGYGYTF. CDR3 DNA: TGCAGCGTTGCGCCTGGGGTCAGGGGTTATGGCTACACCTTC.

This chain joins TRBV2 and TRBJ1-6; a possible D gene is TRBD1 (6 bases). V lost 8 bases and J 9 bases, leaving 14 bases between the germline ends. The CDR3 consists of 13 residues. Germline V gives CDR1 SNHLY, CDR2 FYNNEI. The CDR3, as DNA: TGTGCCAGCGCCGTCAGGGGAGTTTCACCCCTCCACTTT. It encodes CASAVRGVSPLHF. The full variable domain, with the rest looked up from reference TRBV2 and TRBJ1-6, is EPEVTQTPSHQVTQMGQEVILRCVPISNHLYFYWYRQILGQKVEFLVSFYNNEISEKSEIFDDQFSVERPDGSNFTLKIRSTKLEDSAMYFCASAVRGVSPLHFGNGTRLTVT.

As to this clone: A read error may produce the germline difference seen at one junction end. The sample has other DNA sequences that encode this CDR3 too. The rearrangement joins TRBV9 to TRBJ1-6, with D hard to call. Germline V gives CDR1 SGDLS, CDR2 YYNGEE. The CDR3 totals 14 residues. CDR3 sequence reads: CASSLGRENSPLHF. Here the CDR3 DNA reads TGTGCCAGCAGCCTCGGACGGGAGAATTCACCTCTCCACTTT.

This clone came up a few times. CDR3: CASSRTGLAGYEQYF. CDR3 bases: TGTGCCAGCAGTCGGACGGGACTAGCGGGCTACGAGCAGTACTTC. The chain couples TRBV6-5 to TRBJ2-7, with 12 bases lining up with TRBD2. V shed 5 bases and J 3 bases; nucleotides not matched to a gene: 5. This CDR3 is 15 amino acids long. Germline V lookup: CDR1 MNHEY, CDR2 SVGAGI.